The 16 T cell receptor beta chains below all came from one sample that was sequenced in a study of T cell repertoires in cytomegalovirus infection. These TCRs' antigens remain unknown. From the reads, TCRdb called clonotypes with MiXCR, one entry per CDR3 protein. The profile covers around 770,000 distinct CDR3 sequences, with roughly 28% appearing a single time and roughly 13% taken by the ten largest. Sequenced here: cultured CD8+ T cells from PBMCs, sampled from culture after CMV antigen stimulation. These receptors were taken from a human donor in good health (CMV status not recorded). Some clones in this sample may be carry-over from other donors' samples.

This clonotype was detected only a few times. The CDR3 spells CASSLRLRGTEAFF. The CDR3 DNA sequence: TGTGCCAGCAGCTTACGACTTAGGGGCACTGAAGCTTTCTTT. The chain joins TRBV7-2 to TRBJ1-1; D might be TRBD1 (5 bases). Germline assignment: CDR1 SGHTA and CDR2 FQGNSA. This CDR3 is built from 14 residues. The V and J ends lost 2 bases and 4 bases respectively, with 11 bases between them.

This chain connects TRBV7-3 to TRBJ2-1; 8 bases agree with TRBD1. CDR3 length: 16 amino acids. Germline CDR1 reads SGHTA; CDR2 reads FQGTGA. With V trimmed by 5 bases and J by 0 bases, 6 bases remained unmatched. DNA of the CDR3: TGTGCCAGCAGCCCCAGGGGGCCCTACTCCTACAATGAGCAGTTCTTC. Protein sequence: CASSPRGPYSYNEQFF.

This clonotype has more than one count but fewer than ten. CDR3 nucleotide sequence: TGTGCCAGCAGCTTGGATAGTATAGGTATGGAGACCCAGTACTTC. The encoded protein is CASSLDSIGMETQYF. The V call is TRBV7-2, the J call TRBJ2-5; D uncertain. Germline V gene sequence: CDR1 SGHTA, CDR2 FQGNSA. V was shortened by 3 bases and J by 5 bases, with 16 bases between the two germline ends. The CDR3 contains 15 residues.

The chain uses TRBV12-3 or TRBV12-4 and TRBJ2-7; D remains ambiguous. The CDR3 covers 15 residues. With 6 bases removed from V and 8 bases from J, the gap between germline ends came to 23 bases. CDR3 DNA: TGTGCCAGCAGCGATGCCTCTATGGTAGGAAACAAGCAGTACTTC. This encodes CASSDASMVGNKQYF.

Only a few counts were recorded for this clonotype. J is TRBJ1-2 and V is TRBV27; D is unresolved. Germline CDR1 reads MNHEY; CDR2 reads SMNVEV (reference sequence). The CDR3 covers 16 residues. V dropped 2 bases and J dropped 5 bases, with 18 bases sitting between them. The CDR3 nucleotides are TGTGCCAGCAGTTTAGTGGCGGCCCCCGCCTTTTATGGCTACACCTTC. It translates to CASSLVAAPAFYGYTF.

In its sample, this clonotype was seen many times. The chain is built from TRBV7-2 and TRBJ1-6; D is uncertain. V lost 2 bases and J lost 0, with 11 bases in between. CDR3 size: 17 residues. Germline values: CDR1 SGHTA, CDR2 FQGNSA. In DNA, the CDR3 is TGTGCCAGCAGCTTAAGAGCAGTCAGCTCCTATAATTCACCCCTCCACTTT. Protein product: CASSLRAVSSYNSPLHF.

The DNA of the CDR3 is TGTGCTAGTGGTCCGGGGTATCGTTCCTACAATGAGCAGTTCTTC. Its translation: CASGPGYRSYNEQFF. The V call is TRBV12-5, the J call TRBJ2-1; D is perhaps TRBD2 (5 bases). Germline-derived CDR1 and CDR2 are LGHNT and FRNRAP. The ends were cut back, 5 bases at V and 1 base at J, with 12 bases in the middle. CDR3 length: 15 amino acids.

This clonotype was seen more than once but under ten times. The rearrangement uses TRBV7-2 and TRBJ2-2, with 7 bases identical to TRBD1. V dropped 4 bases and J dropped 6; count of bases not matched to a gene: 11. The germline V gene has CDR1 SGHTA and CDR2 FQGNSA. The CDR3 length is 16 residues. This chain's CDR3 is CASSSPELTGAGELFF. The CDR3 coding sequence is TGTGCCAGCAGCTCACCAGAACTCACAGGGGCCGGGGAGCTGTTTTTT.

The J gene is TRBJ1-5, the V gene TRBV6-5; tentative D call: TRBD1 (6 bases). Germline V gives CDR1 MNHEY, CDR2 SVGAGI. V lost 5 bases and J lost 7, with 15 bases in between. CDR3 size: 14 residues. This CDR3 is CASSIVRGGQPQHF. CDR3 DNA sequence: TGTGCCAGCAGTATAGTCAGGGGTGGACAGCCCCAGCATTTT.

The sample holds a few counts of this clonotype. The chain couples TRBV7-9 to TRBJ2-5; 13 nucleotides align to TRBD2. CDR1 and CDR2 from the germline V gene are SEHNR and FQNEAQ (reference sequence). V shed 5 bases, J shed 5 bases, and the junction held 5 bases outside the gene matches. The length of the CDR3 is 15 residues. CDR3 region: CASSPRLAGGETQYF. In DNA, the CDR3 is TGTGCCAGCAGCCCCCGACTAGCGGGGGGTGAGACCCAGTACTTC.

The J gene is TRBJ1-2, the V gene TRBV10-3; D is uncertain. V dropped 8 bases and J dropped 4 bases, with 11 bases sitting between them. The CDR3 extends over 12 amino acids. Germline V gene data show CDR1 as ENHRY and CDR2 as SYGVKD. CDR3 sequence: CAILETAYGYTF. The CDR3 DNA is TGTGCCATCTTGGAAACAGCCTATGGCTACACCTTC.

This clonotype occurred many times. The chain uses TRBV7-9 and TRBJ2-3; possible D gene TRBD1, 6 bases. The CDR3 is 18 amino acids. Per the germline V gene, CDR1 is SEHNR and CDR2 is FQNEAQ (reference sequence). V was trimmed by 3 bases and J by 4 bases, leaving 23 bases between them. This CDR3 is CASSFFPYVDRSSDTQYF. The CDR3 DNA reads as TGTGCCAGCAGCTTTTTCCCTTACGTCGACAGGAGCTCAGATACGCAGTATTTT. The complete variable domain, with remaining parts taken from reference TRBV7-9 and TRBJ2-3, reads DTGVSQNPRHKITKRGQNVTFRCDPISEHNRLYWYRQTLGQGPEFLTYFQNEAQLEKSRLLSDRFSAERPKGSFSTLEIQRTEQGDSAMYLCASSFFPYVDRSSDTQYFGPGTRLTVL.

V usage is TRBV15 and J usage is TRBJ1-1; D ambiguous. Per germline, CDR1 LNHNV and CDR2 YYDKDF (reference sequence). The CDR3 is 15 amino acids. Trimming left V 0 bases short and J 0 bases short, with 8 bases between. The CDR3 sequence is CATSRDLGVNTEAFF. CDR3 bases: TGTGCCACCAGCAGAGATCTGGGCGTGAACACTGAAGCTTTCTTT.

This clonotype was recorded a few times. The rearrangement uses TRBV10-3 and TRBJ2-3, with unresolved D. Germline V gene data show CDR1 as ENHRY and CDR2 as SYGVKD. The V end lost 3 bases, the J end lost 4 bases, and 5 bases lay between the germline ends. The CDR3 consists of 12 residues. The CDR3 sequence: CAISDGADTQYF. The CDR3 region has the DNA TGTGCCATCAGTGACGGCGCAGATACGCAGTATTTT.

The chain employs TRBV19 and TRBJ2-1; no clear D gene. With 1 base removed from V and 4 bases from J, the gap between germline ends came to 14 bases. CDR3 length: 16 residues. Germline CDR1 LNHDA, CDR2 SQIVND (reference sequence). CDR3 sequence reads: CASSIGIGPSYNEQFF. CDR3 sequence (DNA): TGTGCCAGTAGTATAGGAATTGGACCCTCTTACAATGAGCAGTTCTTC. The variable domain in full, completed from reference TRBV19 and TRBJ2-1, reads DGGITQSPKYLFRKEGQNVTLSCEQNLNHDAMYWYRQDPGQGLRLIYYSQIVNDFQKGDIAEGYSVSREKKESFPLTVTSAQKNPTAFYLCASSIGIGPSYNEQFFGPGTRLTVL.

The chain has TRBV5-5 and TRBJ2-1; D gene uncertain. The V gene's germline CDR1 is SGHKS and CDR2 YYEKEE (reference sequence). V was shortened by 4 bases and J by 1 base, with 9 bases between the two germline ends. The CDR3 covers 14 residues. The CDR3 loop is CASSPIVSYNEQFF. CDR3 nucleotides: TGTGCCAGCAGCCCGATAGTGTCCTACAATGAGCAGTTCTTC.